A single sample is the source of the 28 T cell receptor beta chains below, sequenced in a study of T cells in Graves' hyperthyroidism and ophthalmopathy. Amplification targeted TCR beta CDR3 regions from RNA transcripts. A first-round RT-PCR of the TCR CDR3 used the HTBI primer set. TCRdb reprocessed the multiplex PCR reads via MiXCR and lists one record per CDR3 protein. The table records 600,000 or so distinct CDR3 sequences, under 60% of them present only once. The specimen sequenced was peripheral blood or thyroid tissue (not recorded which). The receptors stem from a woman aged 18 to 35 with Graves' hyperthyroidism.

This clonotype was seen a single time. The rearrangement joins TRBV29-1 to TRBJ1-3, with 7 bases lining up with TRBD1. There are 13 residues in the CDR3. Germline CDR1 SQVTM, CDR2 ANQGSEA. V trimming: 1 base; J trimming: 6 bases; junction bases outside the gene matches: 3. The CDR3 bases are TGCAGCGTTGAAGCCGGGACAGCAAACACCATATATTTT. It yields the protein CSVEAGTANTIYF.

This clonotype was detected only a few times. The V gene is TRBV20-1, the J gene TRBJ1-6, with a tentative D call TRBD1 (6 bases). Trimming cost V 3 bases and J 2 bases, with 11 bases left between them. The length of the CDR3 is 15 residues. From germline, CDR1 is DFQATT and CDR2 SNEGSKA (reference sequence). The CDR3 spells CSASKGTPYNSPLHF. DNA for the CDR3: TGCAGTGCTAGCAAAGGGACACCCTATAATTCACCCCTCCACTTT.

In DNA, the CDR3 is TGTGCCAGCAGCCTGGGACAGGGCGGTCGAGATACGCAGTATTTT. The encoded protein is CASSLGQGGRDTQYF. The V and J genes are TRBV7-9 and TRBJ2-3, with 9 bases matching TRBD1. CDR3 length equals 15 residues. Germline lookup yields CDR1 SEHNR and CDR2 FQNEAQ (reference sequence). J was trimmed by 5 bases and V by 5 bases; bases with no gene match: 8.

As to this clonotype: It may be a read error: a sequence one base away is much more abundant. The rearrangement links TRBV24-1 to TRBJ1-5, with a weak D call TRBD1 (5 bases). CDR3 length: 15 amino acids. The germline V gene encodes CDR1 KGHDR and CDR2 SFDVKD. V gave up 6 bases and J gave up 4 bases, with 15 bases separating them. CDR3 in amino acids: CATSYAAGRNQPQHF. CDR3 in DNA: TGTGCCACCAGTTACGCGGCAGGGCGAAATCAGCCCCAGCATTTT.

This clonotype showed up many times. The rearrangement joins TRBV7-3 to TRBJ1-1; a weak D match, TRBD1 (5 bases). The germline V and J ends were trimmed by 1 base and 1 base, with 10 bases remaining between them. CDR1 SGHTA and CDR2 FQGTGA come from the germline V gene. The CDR3 has 15 amino acids. This CDR3 is CASSLMGDGNTEAFF. For the CDR3, the DNA is TGTGCCAGCAGCTTAATGGGGGACGGGAACACTGAAGCTTTCTTT.

The chain has TRBV20-1 and TRBJ2-5; D is perhaps TRBD1 (5 bases). The CDR3 is 13 residues long. Germline V gives CDR1 DFQATT, CDR2 SNEGSKA (reference sequence). V dropped 7 bases and J dropped 5 bases, with 17 bases sitting between them. This chain's CDR3 is CSVEDSLAETQYF. As DNA, the CDR3 is TGCAGTGTTGAAGACAGTCTTGCCGAGACCCAGTACTTC.

This clonotype has a handful of counts. V gene TRBV7-8 combines with J gene TRBJ2-5; 7 bases agree with TRBD1. CDR1 SGHVS and CDR2 FQNEAQ come from the germline V gene. With V trimmed by 5 bases and J by 6 bases, 3 bases remained unmatched. The CDR3 consists of 12 residues. CDR3 protein: CASSQQGKTQYF. The CDR3 DNA reads as TGTGCCAGCAGCCAACAGGGGAAGACCCAGTACTTC.

This chain connects TRBV2 to TRBJ1-6, with 7 bases that match TRBD1. Looked up from germline, CDR1 is SNHLY and CDR2 is FYNNEI. The CDR3 spans 15 residues. Trimming at V came to 6 bases and at J to 7 bases, leaving 9 bases not matched to a gene. The DNA of the CDR3 is TGTGCCAGCAGATTCGACAGGGAAAGGAATTCACCCCTCCACTTT. It translates to CASRFDRERNSPLHF.

This clonotype was recorded a few times. V gene TRBV7-6 combines with J gene TRBJ2-5; 10 nucleotides align to TRBD2. CDR3 length equals 18 residues. J gave up 6 bases and V 1 base, and 14 bases lay outside the gene matches. Germline-derived CDR1 and CDR2 are SGHVS and FNYEAQ. CDR3 sequence reads: CASSLEREGGRDSQTQYF. In DNA form, the CDR3 reads TGTGCCAGCAGCTTAGAGCGGGAGGGCGGACGTGACTCGCAGACCCAGTACTTC. Based on the CDR3 plus reference TRBV7-6 and TRBJ2-5, the full variable domain is GAGVSQSPRYKVTKRGQDVALRCDPISGHVSLYWYRQALGQGPEFLTYFNYEAQQDKSGLPNDRFSAERPEGSISTLTIQRTEQRDSAMYRCASSLEREGGRDSQTQYFGPGTRLLVL.

CDR3 DNA sequence: TGCAGTGCTCAGACTAGTGAGGTCGCCGGGGAGCTGTTTTTT. Translated, it gives CSAQTSEVAGELFF. The chain combines TRBV20-1 with TRBJ2-2, with D perhaps TRBD2 (6 bases). Per germline, CDR1 DFQATT and CDR2 SNEGSKA (reference sequence). The CDR3 contains 14 residues. Trimming pared 5 bases from V and 6 bases from J, leaving 16 bases between.

The DNA of the CDR3 is TGTGCCAGCAGCCCCTGGGACAGGGAGAACTATGGCTACACCTTC. Translation: CASSPWDRENYGYTF. The rearrangement joins TRBV7-9 to TRBJ1-2, with 9 bases that match TRBD1. Germline V lookup: CDR1 SEHNR, CDR2 FQNEAQ (reference sequence). Unmatched junction bases numbered 6, after V lost 5 bases and J lost 2 bases. The CDR3 is made up of 15 amino acids.

This clonotype was seen ten or more times. The chain carries TRBV12-3 or TRBV12-4 and TRBJ2-7; 7 bases are shared with TRBD1. CDR3 length: 12 amino acids. The ends lost 4 bases at V and 5 bases at J; junction bases unmatched: 2. The CDR3 DNA sequence: TGTGCCAGCAGTTGGGACAGCCACGAGCAGTACTTC. The encoded protein is CASSWDSHEQYF.

The genes are TRBV5-4 and TRBJ2-5; TRBD1 is a possible D gene (5 bases). Germline-derived CDR1 and CDR2 are SGHNT and YYREEE (reference sequence). The germline V and J ends were trimmed by 1 base and 7 bases, with 14 bases remaining between them. The length of the CDR3 is 14 residues. Here the CDR3 DNA reads TGTGCCAGCAGCTTGAGACGACCTCAGGGGACCCAGTACTTC. Residues: CASSLRRPQGTQYF.

The rearrangement links TRBV15 to TRBJ1-2; D is unclear. The germline V and J ends were trimmed by 3 bases and 8 bases, with 10 bases remaining between them. The CDR3 loop spans 12 amino acids. Germline assignment: CDR1 LNHNV and CDR2 YYDKDF (reference sequence). Here the CDR3 DNA reads TGTGCCACCAGCAGTGAGCCCGGGGGCTACACCTTC. The encoded protein is CATSSEPGGYTF.

In the case of this clonotype: This may arise from a read error, as a much more abundant clone is one base away. The chain combines TRBV2 with TRBJ1-1; no clear D. The CDR3 is 14 residues long. The germline V and J ends were trimmed by 6 bases and 4 bases, with 15 bases remaining between them. Germline V gives CDR1 SNHLY, CDR2 FYNNEI. CDR3 sequence reads: CASRYSEGSTEAFF. The CDR3 region has the DNA TGTGCCAGCAGGTACAGCGAAGGGAGCACTGAAGCTTTCTTT.

The chain has TRBV10-3 and TRBJ1-2; D may be TRBD1 (5 bases). CDR1 is ENHRY, CDR2 SYGVKD, per germline. V gave up 3 bases and J gave up 4 bases, with 12 bases separating them. This CDR3 has 14 amino acids. The CDR3 protein is CAISDQGEGYGYTF. The CDR3 DNA sequence: TGTGCCATCAGTGACCAGGGAGAGGGCTATGGCTACACCTTC.

CDR3 DNA sequence: TGTGCCAGCAGCGGAGGTGCATGGTACGGTACCCAGCATTTT. Translated: CASSGGAWYGTQHF. The rearrangement joins TRBV12-3 or TRBV12-4 to TRBJ1-5; unclear D gene. This CDR3 has 14 amino acids. Trimming left V 6 bases short and J 11 bases short, with 20 bases between.

The V gene is TRBV29-1, the J gene TRBJ1-5; a weak D match, TRBD1 (6 bases). V was clipped by 7 bases and J by 7 bases, with 14 bases between them. CDR1 SQVTM and CDR2 ANQGSEA come from the germline V gene. CDR3 size: 12 residues. The CDR3 protein is CSARQVRQPQHF. For the CDR3, the DNA is TGCAGCGCTAGACAGGTGCGACAGCCCCAGCATTTT.

This clonotype was detected a few times. The CDR3, as DNA: TGCGCCAGCAGTGGGGACCCACTAGGGAATCAGCCCCAGCATTTT. Amino acids: CASSGDPLGNQPQHF. V usage is TRBV10-2 and J usage is TRBJ1-5; TRBD1 is a possible D gene (5 bases). The germline gives CDR1 WSHSY, CDR2 SAAADI. V dropped 4 bases and J dropped 4 bases, with 14 bases sitting between them. The CDR3 length is 15 residues.

This clonotype was counted between two and nine times. This rearrangement joins TRBV4-2 to TRBJ1-2; D is perhaps TRBD1 (6 bases). CDR3 length: 18 amino acids. Germline assignment: CDR1 LGHNA and CDR2 YNFKEQ. V gave up 6 bases and J gave up 0 bases, with 23 bases separating them. The CDR3 sequence: CASRSRYGGEVANYGYTF. The DNA of the CDR3 is TGTGCCAGCAGGTCAAGATACGGGGGCGAAGTAGCTAACTATGGCTACACCTTC.

The chain couples TRBV7-9 to TRBJ2-5, with a tentative D call TRBD2 (6 bases). Germline lookup yields CDR1 SEHNR and CDR2 FQNEAQ (reference sequence). Trimming took off 1 base at V and 8 bases at J, with 11 bases between the two ends. The CDR3 runs to 13 residues. The CDR3 bases are TGTGCCAGCAGCTTAGTTCCGGGAGTAACCCAGTACTTC. This sequence encodes CASSLVPGVTQYF.

The chain joins TRBV25-1 to TRBJ2-7, with D maybe TRBD1 (5 bases). Trimming took 6 bases from V and 0 from J, leaving 24 bases between them. Per the germline V gene, CDR1 is MGHDK and CDR2 is SYGVNS. The CDR3 has 18 amino acids. CDR3 residues: CASSQFPVTRDASYEQYF. The DNA of the CDR3 is TGTGCCAGCAGCCAATTCCCTGTGACCAGGGATGCCTCCTACGAGCAGTACTTC.

In regard to this clonotype: At one end the junction does not follow the germline gene, possibly because of a read error. The gene calls are TRBV29-1 and TRBJ2-6; 8 bases fit TRBD2. Germline assignment: CDR1 SQVTM and CDR2 ANQGSEA. This CDR3 has 15 residues. The CDR3 sequence: CSVEDGLAGADVLTF. The CDR3 coding sequence is TGCAGCGTTGAAGATGGACTAGCTGGGGCCGACGTCCTGACTTTC.

This clonotype has a handful of counts. The CDR3: CASSLDGQGNYEQYF. CDR3 nucleotide sequence: TGCGCCAGCAGCCTGGACGGACAGGGCAACTACGAGCAGTACTTC. V is TRBV5-1 and J is TRBJ2-7; TRBD1 matches at 8 bases. This CDR3 is built from 15 residues. J gave up 3 bases and V 4 bases, and 9 bases lay outside the gene matches. The germline V gene has CDR1 SGHRS and CDR2 YFSETQ.

The chain has TRBV24-1 and TRBJ1-1; 8 positions match TRBD1. Looked up from germline, CDR1 is KGHDR and CDR2 is SFDVKD. CDR3 length: 15 amino acids. The ends lost 3 bases at V and 6 bases at J; junction bases unmatched: 8. CDR3 residues: CATSDGGQDKSEAFF. CDR3 in DNA: TGTGCCACCAGTGATGGGGGACAGGATAAATCTGAAGCTTTCTTT.

Regarding this clonotype: Just one base apart from a much larger clone, this may be a read error. The chain carries TRBV7-2 and TRBJ1-1; tentatively, D is TRBD1 (5 bases). The CDR3 length is 16 residues. Germline values: CDR1 SGHTA, CDR2 FQGNSA. In DNA, the CDR3 is TGTGCCAGAAGCTTGGAACTAGGGGCGATGAACACTGAAGCTTTCTTT. It is translated as CARSLELGAMNTEAFF.

This chain links TRBV6-5 with TRBJ1-1; possibly TRBD1 for D (6 bases). Trimming took off 6 bases at V and 3 bases at J, with 17 bases between the two ends. The CDR3 runs 15 residues. CDR1 and CDR2 (germline): MNHEY, SVGAGI. The CDR3 is CASSLALGGHTEAFF. The DNA for the CDR3 is TGTGCCAGCAGCTTAGCACTAGGGGGGCACACTGAAGCTTTCTTT.

V gene TRBV29-1 combines with J gene TRBJ1-2; no reliable D call. Germline CDR1 SQVTM, CDR2 ANQGSEA. V was shortened by 4 bases and J by 8 bases, with 5 bases between the two germline ends. This CDR3 has 9 residues. Here the CDR3 DNA reads TGCAGCGTTGCTCGGGGCTACACCTTC. This translates into CSVARGYTF.